The subject of this entry is one T cell receptor beta chain. The antigen is unknown. The CDR3 has 15 amino acids. The germline CDR1 and CDR2 sequences are MNHEY and SMNVEV (reference sequence). With V trimmed by 4 bases and J by 4 bases, 7 bases remained unmatched. These data come from a study of graft-versus-host responses after intestinal transplantation. Sequencing was performed with immunoSEQ multiplex PCR; in TCRdb, only in-frame clones are kept and a portion is missing. In the table there are around 54,000 clones, about 90% of which are singletons. General study points: HvG clone declines early post-transplant were associated with peak circulating GvH levels. Detection of GvH clones occurred in recipient marrow, and some had their first appearance in ileum or blood.

Material: PBMCs, obtained nearly 670 days after intestinal transplant. This receptor was obtained from a human patient who received an intestinal transplant, so some T cells may come from the graft donor. The chain joins TRBV27 to TRBJ2-1; 7 positions match TRBD2. DNA for the CDR3: TGTGCCAGCAGTTGGACTAGAGGCCCGTACAATGAGCAGTTCTTC. It encodes CASSWTRGPYNEQFF.